This T cell receptor beta chain was documented in a study of CD8+ T cells in alopecia areata. Extracted RNA was reverse transcribed into cDNA, the sequencing template. Repertoires were generated with immunoSEQ multiplex PCR, while TCRdb's copy carries only in-frame clones and drops some. Found here are around 160,000 clones, 80% to 90% of them singletons; the top ten hold roughly 16%. The V gene lost 7 bases and the J gene lost 2 bases, with 17 bases spanning the gap. This CDR3 comprises 15 residues. The germline gives CDR1 MNHEY, CDR2 SMNVEV (reference sequence). Notes on the study in general: Possibly as an HLA-related effect, TCR sharing across patients appeared less clear than in mice.

As concerns this clone: Its antigen is unidentified.

The researchers isolated CD4+ and CD8+ T cells from PBMCs by sorting. The receptor was isolated from a human donor with alopecia areata. The rearrangement links TRBV27 to TRBJ1-1, with a weak D call TRBD1 (6 bases). The sample here was CD8+ T cells sorted from blood, taken at week 0. CDR3 DNA: TGTGCCAGCATACTAACAGGGTCGAGCAACACTGAAGCTTTCTTT. Translated, it gives CASILTGSSNTEAFF.